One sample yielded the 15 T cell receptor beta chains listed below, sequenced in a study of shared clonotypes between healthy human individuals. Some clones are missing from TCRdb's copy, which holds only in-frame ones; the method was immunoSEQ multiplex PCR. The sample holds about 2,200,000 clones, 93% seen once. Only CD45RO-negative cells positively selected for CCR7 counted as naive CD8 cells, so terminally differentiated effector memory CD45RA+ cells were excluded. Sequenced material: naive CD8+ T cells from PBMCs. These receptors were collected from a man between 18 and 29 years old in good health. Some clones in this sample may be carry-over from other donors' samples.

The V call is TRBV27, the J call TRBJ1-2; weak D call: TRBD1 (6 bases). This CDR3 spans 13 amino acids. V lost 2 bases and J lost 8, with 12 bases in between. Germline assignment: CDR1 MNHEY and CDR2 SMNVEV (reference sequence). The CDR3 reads CASSLTPGEGYTF. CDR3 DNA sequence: TGTGCCAGCAGTTTAACCCCAGGGGAGGGCTACACCTTC.

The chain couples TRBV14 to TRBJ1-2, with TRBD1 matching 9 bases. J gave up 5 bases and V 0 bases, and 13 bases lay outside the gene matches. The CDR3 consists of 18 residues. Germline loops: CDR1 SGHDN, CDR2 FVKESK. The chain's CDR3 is CASSQDVRVDDRGYGYTF. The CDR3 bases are TGTGCCAGCAGCCAAGACGTAAGGGTCGATGACAGGGGGTATGGCTACACCTTC. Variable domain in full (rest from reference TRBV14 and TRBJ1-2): EAGVTQFPSHSVIEKGQTVTLRCDPISGHDNLYWYRRVMGKEIKFLLHFVKESKQDESGMPNNRFLAERTGGTYSTLKVQPAELEDSGVYFCASSQDVRVDDRGYGYTFGSGTRLTVV.

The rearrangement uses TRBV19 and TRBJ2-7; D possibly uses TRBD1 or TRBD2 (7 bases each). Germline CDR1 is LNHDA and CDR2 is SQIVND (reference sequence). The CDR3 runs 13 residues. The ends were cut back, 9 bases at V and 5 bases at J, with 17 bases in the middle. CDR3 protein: CASRRQGGNEQYF. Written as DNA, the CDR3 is TGTGCCAGCCGAAGACAGGGAGGGAACGAGCAGTACTTC.

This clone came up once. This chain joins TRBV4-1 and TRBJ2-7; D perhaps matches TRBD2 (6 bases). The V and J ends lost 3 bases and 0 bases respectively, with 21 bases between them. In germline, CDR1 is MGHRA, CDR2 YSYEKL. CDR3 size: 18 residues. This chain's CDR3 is CASSQGGASYGASYEQYF. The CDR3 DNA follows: TGCGCCAGCAGCCAGGGGGGAGCATCCTACGGGGCCTCCTACGAGCAGTACTTC.

CDR3 protein: CASSLGMNNEQFF. The CDR3 region has the DNA TGTGCCAGCAGTTTAGGGATGAACAATGAGCAGTTCTTC. The chain is built from TRBV28 and TRBJ2-1; no clear D. Trimming shortened V by 2 bases and J by 5 bases, and 7 bases separated the two germline ends. The CDR3 runs to 13 residues. Germline V gene data show CDR1 as MDHEN and CDR2 as SYDVKM.

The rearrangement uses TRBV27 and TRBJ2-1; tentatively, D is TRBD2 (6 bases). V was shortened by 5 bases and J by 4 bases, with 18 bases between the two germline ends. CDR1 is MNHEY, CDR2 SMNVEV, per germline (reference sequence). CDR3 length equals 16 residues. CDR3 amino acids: CASSTLREASYNEQFF. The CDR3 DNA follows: TGTGCCAGCAGTACCCTCAGGGAGGCTAGTTACAATGAGCAGTTCTTC.

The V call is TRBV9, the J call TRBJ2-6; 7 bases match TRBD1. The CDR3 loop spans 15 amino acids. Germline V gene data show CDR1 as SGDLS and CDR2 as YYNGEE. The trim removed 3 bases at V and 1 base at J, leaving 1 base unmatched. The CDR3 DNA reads TGTGCCAGCAGCGAGGGACAGTCTGGGGCCAACGTCCTGACTTTC. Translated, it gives CASSEGQSGANVLTF.

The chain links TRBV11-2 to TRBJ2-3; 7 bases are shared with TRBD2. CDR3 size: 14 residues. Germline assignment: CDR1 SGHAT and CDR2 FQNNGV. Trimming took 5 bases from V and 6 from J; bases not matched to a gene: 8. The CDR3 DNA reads TGTGCCAGCAGCCTTTGGGAGGGCCTTGATACGCAGTATTTT. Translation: CASSLWEGLDTQYF.

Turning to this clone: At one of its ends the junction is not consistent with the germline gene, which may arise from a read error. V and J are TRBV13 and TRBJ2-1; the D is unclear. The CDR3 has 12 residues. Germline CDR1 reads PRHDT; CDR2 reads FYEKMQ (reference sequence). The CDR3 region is CASRLAGNEQFF. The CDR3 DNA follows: TGTGCCAGCAGGTTAGCTGGGAATGAGCAGTTCTTC.

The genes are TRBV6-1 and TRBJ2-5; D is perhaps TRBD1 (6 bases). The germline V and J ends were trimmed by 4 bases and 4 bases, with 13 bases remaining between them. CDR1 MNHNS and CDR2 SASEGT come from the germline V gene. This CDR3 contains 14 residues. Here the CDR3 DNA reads TGTGCCAGCAGTGCATACAGGGTGGGAGAGACCCAGTACTTC. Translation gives CASSAYRVGETQYF.

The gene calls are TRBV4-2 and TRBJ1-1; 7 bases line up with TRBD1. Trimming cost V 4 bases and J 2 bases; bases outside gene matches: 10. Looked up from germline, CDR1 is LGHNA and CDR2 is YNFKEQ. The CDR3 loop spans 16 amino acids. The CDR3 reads CASSPPTGQLNTEAFF. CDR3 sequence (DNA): TGTGCCAGCAGCCCCCCAACGGGACAGTTAAACACTGAAGCTTTCTTT.

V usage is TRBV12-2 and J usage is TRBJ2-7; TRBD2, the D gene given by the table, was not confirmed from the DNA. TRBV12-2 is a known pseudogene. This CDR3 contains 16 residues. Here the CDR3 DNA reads TGTGCAAGTCGCTTAGCGGTACTAGCGGGAGGCTACGAGCAGTACTTC. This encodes CASRLAVLAGGYEQYF.

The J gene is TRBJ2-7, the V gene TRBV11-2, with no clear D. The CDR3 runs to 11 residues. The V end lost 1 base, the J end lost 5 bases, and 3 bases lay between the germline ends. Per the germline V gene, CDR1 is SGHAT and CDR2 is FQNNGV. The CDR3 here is CASSLANEQYF. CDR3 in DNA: TGTGCCAGCAGCTTAGCGAACGAGCAGTACTTC.

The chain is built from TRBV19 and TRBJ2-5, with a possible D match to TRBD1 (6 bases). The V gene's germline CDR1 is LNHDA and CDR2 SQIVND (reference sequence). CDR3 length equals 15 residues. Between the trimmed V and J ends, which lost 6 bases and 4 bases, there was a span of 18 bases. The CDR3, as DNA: TGTGCCAGTAGCCTGGACAGTTTTGGGCTAGAGACCCAGTACTTC. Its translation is CASSLDSFGLETQYF.

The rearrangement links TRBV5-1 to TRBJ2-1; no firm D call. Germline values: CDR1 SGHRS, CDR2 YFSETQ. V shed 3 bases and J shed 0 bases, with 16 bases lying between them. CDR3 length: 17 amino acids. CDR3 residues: CASSSFGRVVSYNEQFF. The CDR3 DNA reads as TGCGCCAGCAGCTCCTTCGGGCGCGTCGTCTCCTACAATGAGCAGTTCTTC.